The 7 T cell receptor beta chains below were found in one sample sequenced in a study of T cells in Graves' hyperthyroidism and ophthalmopathy. TCR beta CDR3 sequences were amplified from RNA transcripts. Researchers ran a first-round RT-PCR on the TCR CDR3 using the HTBI primer set. TCRdb independently ran MiXCR on the multiplex PCR reads; one entry per CDR3 protein. Of approximately 400,000 distinct CDR3 sequences listed, over 11% are singletons. Material for sequencing was blood. These TCRs come from an older woman with Graves' hyperthyroidism.

This clonotype showed up just a few times. This chain uses TRBV5-1 with TRBJ2-5; 13 bases align to TRBD2. V shed 4 bases, J shed 3 bases, and the junction held 9 bases outside the gene matches. Germline V lookup: CDR1 SGHRS, CDR2 YFSETQ. CDR3 length equals 17 residues. DNA for the CDR3: TGCGCCAGCAGCGGAACCGGGACTAGCGGGATAGAAGAGACCCAGTACTTC. Translating it yields CASSGTGTSGIEETQYF.

This clonotype was seen repeatedly, ten times or more. The CDR3 loop is CASGGYDEQYF. In DNA form, the CDR3 reads TGTGCTTCAGGGGGTTACGACGAGCAGTACTTC. This chain uses TRBV12-5 with TRBJ2-7, with 7 bases fitting TRBD1. The CDR3 covers 11 residues. V was pared by 11 bases and J by 5 bases, with 6 bases of the junction left unmatched. Germline V lookup: CDR1 LGHNT, CDR2 FRNRAP.

At least ten counts were recorded for this clonotype. V is TRBV6-1 and J is TRBJ1-2, with 7 bases that match TRBD1. Germline CDR1 MNHNS, CDR2 SASEGT. V dropped 6 bases and J dropped 2; count of bases not matched to a gene: 3. This CDR3 has 13 amino acids. The CDR3 protein is CASRLDRNYGYTF. The DNA of the CDR3 is TGTGCCAGCAGGCTGGACAGGAACTATGGCTACACCTTC.

This clonotype has only a few counts. The V gene is TRBV19, the J gene TRBJ1-1; D gene unclear. The CDR3 length is 15 residues. The ends were cut back, 6 bases at V and 0 bases at J, with 14 bases in the middle. The V gene's germline CDR1 is LNHDA and CDR2 SQIVND (reference sequence). CDR3 residues: CASSSNIGLNTEAFF. The CDR3 region has the DNA TGTGCCAGTAGCTCCAACATCGGTTTGAACACTGAAGCTTTCTTT. The whole variable domain, remainder taken from reference TRBV19 and TRBJ1-1, is DGGITQSPKYLFRKEGQNVTLSCEQNLNHDAMYWYRQDPGQGLRLIYYSQIVNDFQKGDIAEGYSVSREKKESFPLTVTSAQKNPTAFYLCASSSNIGLNTEAFFGQGTRLTVV.

This clonotype has at least ten counts. V and J are TRBV6-1 and TRBJ2-3; TRBD2 matches at 8 bases. The germline gives CDR1 MNHNS, CDR2 SASEGT. The CDR3 extends over 14 amino acids. Losses at the gene ends were 6 bases for V and 1 base for J; bases not matched to a gene: 3. CDR3: CASRREVGTDTQYF. The DNA for the CDR3 is TGTGCCAGCAGGCGGGAGGTAGGCACAGATACGCAGTATTTT.

This clonotype was observed a few times. The V and J genes are TRBV19 and TRBJ2-6; no reliable D call. The CDR3 loop spans 15 amino acids. CDR1 LNHDA and CDR2 SQIVND come from the germline V gene (reference sequence). Trimming stripped 7 bases from V and 2 bases from J, with 12 bases between. CDR3 sequence: CASNPVHTGANVLTF. As DNA, the CDR3 is TGTGCCAGTAACCCGGTCCACACTGGGGCCAACGTCCTGACTTTC.

The table lists this clonotype with many counts. The V call is TRBV12-3 or TRBV12-4, the J call TRBJ1-4; tentatively, D is TRBD1 (5 bases). V was shortened by 4 bases and J by 8 bases, with 14 bases between the two germline ends. There are 14 residues in the CDR3. This chain's CDR3 is CASSSVGGSEKLFF. DNA of the CDR3: TGTGCCAGCAGTTCGGTTGGGGGTAGCGAAAAACTGTTTTTT.